This TCR beta chain stems from a study of a mutant IDH1 vaccine in newly diagnosed glioma. Broader study findings: Vaccine-induced responses were seen in approximately 93% of patients, spanning several MHC alleles.

Assay: immunoSEQ multiplex PCR; the TCRdb copy retains only in-frame clones and omits some. The sample records around 57,000 clones, approximately 89% being singletons. V lost 3 bases and J 4 bases, leaving 18 bases between the germline ends. The V gene's germline CDR1 is MNHEY and CDR2 SMNVEV (reference sequence). The CDR3 consists of 16 residues. As for this clone: Its antigen is unknown.

Time point described: week 11, during vaccination. Alongside topical imiquimod, each dose of vaccine comprised 300 ug of mutant IDH1 20-mer peptide. The sequenced sample was PBMCs, obtained from a glioma patient whose treatment included an IDH1 peptide vaccine. This rearrangement joins TRBV27 to TRBJ1-1; no clear D. This TCR derives from a man between 35 and 55 years old with glioma. The DNA of the CDR3 is TGTGCCAGCAGTTTCGGTGCCCCACCGACGGGCACTGAAGCTTTCTTT. Translating it yields CASSFGAPPTGTEAFF.